Below are 5 T cell receptor beta chains sequenced from a single sample in a study of blood T cell repertoires in COVID-19. Sequencing was performed with immunoSEQ multiplex PCR; in TCRdb, only in-frame clones are kept and a portion is missing. The profile covers around 190,000 clones, with more than 75% appearing a single time and around a sixth taken by the ten largest. The sample was PBMCs or T cells enriched from blood (not recorded which). These receptor sequences come from a woman between 50 and 59 years old with acute COVID-19.

The V call is TRBV6-1, the J call TRBJ2-3, with TRBD1 matching over 7 bases. Trimming took 3 bases from V and 14 from J; bases not matched to a gene: 8. CDR1 and CDR2 from the germline V gene are MNHNS and SASEGT. This CDR3 has 12 amino acids. CDR3 sequence (DNA): TGTGCCAGCAGTGACCAGGGACAGCCAATGTATTTT. It codes for CASSDQGQPMYF.

The CDR3 loop reads CASALAGGTNEQFF. The CDR3 DNA reads as TGTGCCAGCGCTCTAGCGGGGGGCACCAATGAGCAGTTCTTC. This chain connects TRBV6-5 to TRBJ2-1; 11 nucleotides line up with TRBD2. Losses at the gene ends were 8 bases for V and 6 bases for J; bases not matched to a gene: 6. Germline values: CDR1 MNHEY, CDR2 SVGAGI. The CDR3 totals 14 residues.

The chain links TRBV4-2 to TRBJ2-5; 7 nucleotides line up with TRBD1. CDR1 and CDR2 (germline): LGHNA, YNFKEQ. The CDR3 sequence is 14 residues long. With 5 bases clipped from V and 4 bases from J, the junction kept 7 bases outside the gene matches. The CDR3 nucleotides read TGTGCCAGCAGCAAAACAGGGGATAGAGAGACCCAGTACTTC. It encodes CASSKTGDRETQYF.

This clone was seen just once. This CDR3 is CASSPPDRTPYGYTF. The CDR3 nucleotides read TGTGCCAGCAGCCCCCCGGACAGGACCCCGTACGGCTACACCTTC. The chain uses TRBV7-8 and TRBJ1-2; 7 bases match TRBD1. The germline gives CDR1 SGHVS, CDR2 FQNEAQ. V dropped 5 bases and J dropped 8; count of bases not matched to a gene: 14. The CDR3 has 15 amino acids.

The chain couples TRBV19 to TRBJ1-2; the match to TRBD1 covers 9 bases. The CDR3 is 13 amino acids. After removal of 6 bases from V and 2 bases from J, the junction contained 1 base not matched to a gene. Germline V CDR1 and CDR2: LNHDA, SQIVND (reference sequence). CDR3 amino acids: CASRDRGNYGYTF. The CDR3 nucleotides are TGTGCCAGTAGAGACAGGGGGAACTATGGCTACACCTTC. Full variable domain (rest looked up from reference TRBV19 and TRBJ1-2): DGGITQSPKYLFRKEGQNVTLSCEQNLNHDAMYWYRQDPGQGLRLIYYSQIVNDFQKGDIAEGYSVSREKKESFPLTVTSAQKNPTAFYLCASRDRGNYGYTFGSGTRLTVV.